The source of this T cell receptor (beta chain) is a study of T-cell reconstitution after alpha-beta-depleted transplantation in children. Study results and limitations: Recipient T cells and thymic progenitors that survived gave rise to the high TCRbeta diversity observed at day 60 in some patients. At the one-year point after transplant, T-cell counts and TCRbeta diversity were found to come mostly from T cells that had been newly produced. Several hundred graft clones that had expanded were reportedly the source of alpha-beta T cells about two months after transplant.

Unique molecular identifiers featured in how the TCRbeta library was prepared. Each CDR3 protein is one row after TCRdb ran MiXCR on the PCR reads. Among under 6,500 distinct CDR3 sequences, about 16% were seen once, and the ten largest hold 84%. The V gene lost 6 bases and the J gene lost 2 bases, with 13 bases spanning the gap. The CDR3 spans 14 residues. Germline CDR1 reads DFQATT; CDR2 reads SNEGSKA (reference sequence). This clonotype was seen ten or more times. Its target is not known. This specimen was PBMCs, mostly from graft donor cells, taken 180 days after TCRalphabeta/CD19-depleted stem cell transplant. V and J are TRBV20-1 and TRBJ2-2; D unclear. The receptor was derived from a patient between 2 and 10 years old who had a stem cell transplant for inherited bone marrow failure, so the T cells may come from the graft donor. CDR3 residues: CSAPRVSNTGELFF. CDR3 nucleotide sequence: TGCAGTGCACCTCGCGTCAGTAACACCGGGGAGCTGTTTTTT.